The 12 T cell receptor beta chains below were found in one sample sequenced in a study of blood T cell repertoires in COVID-19 (dated by TCRdb to the early 2020s). The library was prepared using the immunoSEQ multiplex PCR assay. The immuneACCESS repertoire file appears here via TCRdb, limited to in-frame rearrangements. These files lack a portion of the clones; in checked studies, under half of the deficit traces to unresolved V genes, and the cause of the others is not known. In all, the sample holds some 200,000 clones, and roughly 80% of those were seen once. The ten most abundant clones make up roughly an eighth of the sample. The sequenced sample consisted of peripheral blood. These TCRs come from a man aged 25 to 40 with active or convalescent COVID-19.

In this sample, this clone turned up once. At one end, the junction sequence differs from germline, possibly due to a read error. V and J are TRBV6-4 and TRBJ2-3; tentative D call: TRBD2 (5 bases). The CDR3 spans 14 residues. The germline gives CDR1 MRHNA, CDR2 SNTAGT. CDR3 bases: TGTGCCACCAGTATCGAGGGCGGCACAGATACGCAGTATTTT. Amino acids: CATSIEGGTDTQYF.

This chain connects TRBV7-3 to TRBJ2-3; 12 bases match TRBD2. V lost 4 bases, J lost 0 bases, and 5 bases stayed unmatched. The CDR3 extends over 17 amino acids. Germline CDR1 SGHTA, CDR2 FQGTGA. The CDR3 here is CASSSSSGGVSTDTQYF. DNA of the CDR3: TGTGCCAGCAGCTCCTCTAGCGGGGGGGTAAGCACAGATACGCAGTATTTT.

V gene TRBV24-1 combines with J gene TRBJ1-5; 11 bases map to TRBD1. Germline CDR1 and CDR2: KGHDR and SFDVKD. J was trimmed by 7 bases and V by 9 bases; bases with no gene match: 4. The CDR3 sequence is 13 residues long. Written as DNA, the CDR3 is TGTGCCACCGGGACAGGGGGAGAGCAGCCCCAGCATTTT. It is translated as CATGTGGEQPQHF.

This clone was picked up a small number of times. This chain joins TRBV19 and TRBJ1-1, with 7 bases identical to TRBD1. CDR3 length: 11 amino acids. V dropped 7 bases and J dropped 11; count of bases not matched to a gene: 7. Germline V gene data show CDR1 as LNHDA and CDR2 as SQIVND (reference sequence). DNA of the CDR3: TGTGCCAGTACCCGACAGGGTTGGGCTTTCTTT. Its translation: CASTRQGWAFF.

This clone showed up just a few times. The chain uses TRBV19 and TRBJ1-5; no clear D. V was cut by 5 bases and J by 0 bases, with 14 bases left in between. Germline V gene lookup returns CDR1 LNHDA and CDR2 SQIVND (reference sequence). The CDR3 is 16 amino acids. This CDR3 is CASSWGGLISNQPQHF. CDR3 DNA sequence: TGTGCCAGTAGTTGGGGTGGACTGATTAGCAATCAGCCCCAGCATTTT.

The V call is TRBV9, the J call TRBJ1-5; a possible D gene is TRBD1 (6 bases). Germline CDR1 SGDLS, CDR2 YYNGEE. Between the trimmed V and J ends, which lost 0 bases and 5 bases, there was a span of 9 bases. The CDR3 is 14 residues long. CDR3 nucleotides: TGTGCCAGCAGCGTAGATAAGGGGGATCAGCCCCAGCATTTT. Translated: CASSVDKGDQPQHF.

This clone has just a few counts. This chain connects TRBV14 to TRBJ1-5; 8 nucleotides agree with TRBD1. CDR3 size: 16 residues. Germline V CDR1 and CDR2: SGHDN, FVKESK. V was clipped by 3 bases and J by 5 bases; unmatched bases: 9. The CDR3 is CASSHTVDRVDQPQHF. CDR3 DNA sequence: TGTGCCAGCAGCCATACAGTGGACAGGGTGGATCAGCCCCAGCATTTT.

This chain links TRBV28 with TRBJ2-5; 8 positions agree with TRBD1. Looked up from germline, CDR1 is MDHEN and CDR2 is SYDVKM. CDR3 size: 14 residues. Unmatched junction bases numbered 4, after V lost 5 bases and J lost 2 bases. This CDR3 is CASSDRGGQETQYF. The DNA of the CDR3 is TGTGCCAGCAGTGACAGGGGTGGGCAAGAGACCCAGTACTTC.

The chain employs TRBV11-2 and TRBJ1-2, with 9 bases that match TRBD1. The CDR3 contains 14 residues. After removal of 5 bases from V and 8 bases from J, the junction contained 9 bases not matched to a gene. The germline CDR1 and CDR2 sequences are SGHAT and FQNNGV. CDR3 sequence reads: CASSLTGTGYGYTF. The CDR3 DNA reads as TGTGCCAGCAGCCTCACCGGGACAGGGTACGGCTACACCTTC. The full variable domain, rest sourced from reference TRBV11-2 and TRBJ1-2, is EAGVAQSPRYKIIEKRQSVAFWCNPISGHATLYWYQQILGQGPKLLIQFQNNGVVDDSQLPKDRFSAERLKGVDSTLKIQPAKLEDSAVYLCASSLTGTGYGYTFGSGTRLTVV.

The chain uses TRBV5-8 and TRBJ1-6; D ambiguous. V lost 2 bases, J lost 4 bases, and 13 bases lay in between. The CDR3 length is 16 residues. Germline V gene data show CDR1 as SGHTS and CDR2 as YDEGEE. DNA for the CDR3: TGTGCCAGCAGCTTTTTATCAGCGTCTTATAATTCACCCCTCCACTTT. Its translation: CASSFLSASYNSPLHF.

The chain uses TRBV5-1 and TRBJ1-4; TRBD1 is a possible D gene (5 bases). CDR3 length equals 14 residues. V dropped 1 base and J dropped 4 bases, with 8 bases sitting between them. The germline V gene has CDR1 SGHRS and CDR2 YFSETQ. CDR3 in amino acids: CASSLSGGNEKLFF. The CDR3 bases are TGCGCCAGCAGCTTGTCCGGGGGTAATGAAAAACTGTTTTTT. The variable domain in full, with the rest retrieved from reference TRBV5-1 and TRBJ1-4, is KAGVTQTPRYLIKTRGQQVTLSCSPISGHRSVSWYQQTPGQGLQFLFEYFSETQRNKGNFPGRFSGRQFSNSRSEMNVSTLELGDSALYLCASSLSGGNEKLFFGSGTQLSVL.

The chain employs TRBV4-3 and TRBJ1-2; 7 positions match TRBD1. Looked up from germline, CDR1 is LGHNA and CDR2 is YSLEER. This CDR3 region has 16 residues. V shed 3 bases, J shed 0 bases, and the junction held 7 bases outside the gene matches. In nucleotides, the CDR3 is TGCGCCAGCAGCCAGGTCGCAGGGGGGACTAACTATGGCTACACCTTC. As protein: CASSQVAGGTNYGYTF.